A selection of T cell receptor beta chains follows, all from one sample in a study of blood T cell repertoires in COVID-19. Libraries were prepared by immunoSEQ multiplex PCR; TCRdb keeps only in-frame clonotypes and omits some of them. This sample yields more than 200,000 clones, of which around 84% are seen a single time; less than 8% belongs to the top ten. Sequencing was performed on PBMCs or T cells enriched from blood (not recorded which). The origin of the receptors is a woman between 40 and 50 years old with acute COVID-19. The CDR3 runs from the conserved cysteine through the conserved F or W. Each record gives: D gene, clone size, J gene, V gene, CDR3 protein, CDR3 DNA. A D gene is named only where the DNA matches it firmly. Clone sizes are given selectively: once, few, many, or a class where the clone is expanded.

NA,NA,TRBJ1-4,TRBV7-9,CASSLRATNEKLFF,TGTGCCAGCAGCTTACGAGCAACTAATGAAAAACTGTTTTTT
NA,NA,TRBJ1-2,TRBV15,CATSRDLTRQGGGGYTF,TGTGCCACCAGCAGAGATCTAACCCGGCAGGGAGGAGGAGGCTACACCTTC
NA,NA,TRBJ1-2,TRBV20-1,CSAAAYGYTF,TGCAGTGCCGCGGCCTATGGCTACACCTTC
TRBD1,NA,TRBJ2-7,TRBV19,CASSVTGEYGYEQYF,TGTGCCAGTAGTGTTACAGGGGAATACGGCTACGAGCAGTACTTC
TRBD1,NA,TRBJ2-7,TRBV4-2,CASSQAGQGYEQYF,TGTGCCAGCAGCCAAGCGGGACAGGGATACGAGCAGTACTTC
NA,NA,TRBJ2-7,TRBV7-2,CASSLGPQLPYEQYF,TGTGCCAGCAGCTTAGGCCCCCAACTCCCCTACGAGCAGTACTTC
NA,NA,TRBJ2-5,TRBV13,CASSLRTTQETQYF,TGTGCCAGCAGCTTAAGGACAACCCAAGAGACCCAGTACTTC
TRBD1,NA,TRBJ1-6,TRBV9,CASTTGQGNSPLHF,TGTGCCAGCACCACCGGACAGGGGAATTCACCCCTCCACTTT
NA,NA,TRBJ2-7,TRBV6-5,CATQGGLSSSYEQYF,TGTGCCACGCAGGGGGGACTCTCCAGCTCCTACGAGCAGTACTTC
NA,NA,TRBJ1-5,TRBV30,CAWSNRAAQPQHF,TGTGCCTGGAGTAACAGGGCGGCTCAGCCCCAGCATTTT
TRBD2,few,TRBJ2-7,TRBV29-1,CSVKNGLAGGSYEQYF,TGCAGCGTTAAGAACGGACTAGCGGGGGGCTCCTACGAGCAGTACTTC
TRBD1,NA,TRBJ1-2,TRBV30,CAWRDRGQVYGYTF,TGTGCCTGGAGGGACAGGGGGCAAGTCTATGGCTACACCTTC
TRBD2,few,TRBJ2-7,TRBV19,CASRITSGTYEQYF,TGTGCCAGTAGAATAACTAGCGGAACCTACGAGCAGTACTTC
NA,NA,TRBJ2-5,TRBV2,CASSEKPPQAFQETQYF,TGTGCCAGCAGTGAGAAACCCCCTCAGGCTTTCCAAGAGACCCAGTACTTC
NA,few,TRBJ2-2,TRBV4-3,CASSQDRGFSGELFF,TGCGCCAGCAGCCAAGACAGGGGATTCTCCGGGGAGCTGTTTTTT
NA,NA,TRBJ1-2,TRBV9,CASSVGVAPGDGGYTF,TGTGCCAGCAGCGTAGGAGTTGCGCCCGGGGATGGTGGCTACACCTTC
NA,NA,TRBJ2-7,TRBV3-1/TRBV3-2,CASSQGIASSYEQYF,TGTGCCAGCAGCCAAGGGATAGCTAGTTCCTACGAGCAGTACTTC
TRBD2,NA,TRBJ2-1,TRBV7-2,CASSFLLAGGPYNEQFF,TGTGCCAGCAGCTTCCTTCTAGCGGGAGGCCCCTACAATGAGCAGTTCTTC
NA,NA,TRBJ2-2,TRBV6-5,CASSYLSGGMSGELFF,TGTGCCAGCAGTTACCTTTCGGGCGGGATGTCCGGGGAGCTGTTTTTT
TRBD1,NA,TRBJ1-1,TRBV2,CASMRTGWNTEAFF,TGTGCCAGCATGAGGACAGGGTGGAACACTGAAGCTTTCTTT
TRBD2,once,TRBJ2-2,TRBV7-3,CASSRPGLAGGSGTGELFF,TGTGCCAGCAGCCGGCCGGGACTAGCGGGAGGGTCGGGCACCGGGGAGCTGTTTTTT
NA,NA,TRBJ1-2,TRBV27,CASSLGEGNYGYTF,TGTGCCAGCAGTTTAGGCGAGGGTAACTATGGCTACACCTTC
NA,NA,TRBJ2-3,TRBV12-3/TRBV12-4,CASSFSGTDTQYF,TGTGCCAGCAGTTTCTCCGGCACAGATACGCAGTATTTT
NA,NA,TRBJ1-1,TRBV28,CASRIGGRTEAFF,TGTGCCAGCAGGATAGGGGGAAGGACTGAAGCTTTCTTT
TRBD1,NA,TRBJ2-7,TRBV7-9,CASSPPRDRGLEQYF,TGTGCCAGCAGCCCCCCCCGGGACAGGGGGCTCGAGCAGTACTTC
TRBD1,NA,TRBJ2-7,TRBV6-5,CASSTRGQAYEQYF,TGTGCCAGCAGCACCCGGGGACAGGCCTACGAGCAGTACTTC
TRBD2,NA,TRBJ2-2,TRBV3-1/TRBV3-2,CASSQGGKFELFF,TGTGCCAGCAGCCAGGGGGGGAAGTTTGAGTTGTTTTTT
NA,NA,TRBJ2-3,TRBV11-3,CASSVLATTTDTQYF,TGTGCCAGCAGCGTACTAGCTACTACGACAGATACGCAGTATTTT
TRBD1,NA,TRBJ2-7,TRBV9,CASSATLTGVTYEQYF,TGTGCCAGCAGCGCAACTCTGACAGGGGTTACCTACGAGCAGTACTTC
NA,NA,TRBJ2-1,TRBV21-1,CASSKEKRGAYNEQFF,TGTGCCAGCAGCAAAGAAAAGCGGGGGGCCTACAATGAGCAGTTCTTC
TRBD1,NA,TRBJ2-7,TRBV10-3,CAISEVTGGPYEQYF,TGTGCCATCAGTGAGGTGACAGGGGGTCCCTACGAGCAGTACTTC
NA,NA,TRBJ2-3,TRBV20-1,CSARGVGADYF,TGCAGTGCTAGAGGAGTTGGAGCGGATTATTTT
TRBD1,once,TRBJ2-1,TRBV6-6,CASRRTGESYNEQFF,TGTGCCAGCAGAAGGACAGGGGAGTCTTACAATGAGCAGTTCTTC
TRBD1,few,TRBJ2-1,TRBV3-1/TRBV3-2,CASSQDWGPGQGSGEEQFF,TGTGCCAGCAGCCAAGATTGGGGTCCGGGACAGGGATCGGGCGAGGAGCAGTTCTTC
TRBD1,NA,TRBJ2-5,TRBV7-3,CASSLGQGARETQYF,TGTGCCAGCAGCCTCGGACAGGGGGCGAGGGAGACCCAGTACTTC
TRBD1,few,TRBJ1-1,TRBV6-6,CASSGDPGQSNTEAFF,TGTGCCAGCAGTGGGGATCCGGGACAGTCGAACACTGAAGCTTTCTTT
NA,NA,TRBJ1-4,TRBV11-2,CASSIGTWGEKLFF,TGTGCCAGCAGCATCGGGACTTGGGGCGAAAAACTGTTTTTT
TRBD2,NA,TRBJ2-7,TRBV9,CASARGGNPYEQYF,TGTGCCAGCGCCCGGGGAGGGAACCCCTACGAGCAGTACTTC
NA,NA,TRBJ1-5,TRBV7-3,CASSLQGYNQPQHF,TGTGCCAGCAGCTTACAGGGCTACAATCAGCCCCAGCATTTT
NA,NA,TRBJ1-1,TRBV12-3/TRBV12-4,CATGGRAFFEAFF,TGTGCCACCGGAGGGAGGGCCTTCTTTGAAGCTTTCTTT
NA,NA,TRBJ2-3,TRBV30,CAWRGPGSDTQYF,TGTGCCTGGAGGGGCCCCGGGAGCGATACGCAGTATTTT
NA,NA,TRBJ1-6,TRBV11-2,CASSLEAGVALHF,TGTGCCAGCAGCTTAGAGGCGGGGGTAGCCCTCCACTTT
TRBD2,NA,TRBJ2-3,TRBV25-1,CASRLAAQGDTQYF,TGTGCCAGCAGACTAGCGGCCCAGGGGGATACGCAGTATTTT
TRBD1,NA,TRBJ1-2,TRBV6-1,CASSESRGRSSYTF,TGTGCCAGCAGTGAATCGAGGGGGCGTTCTAGCTACACCTTC
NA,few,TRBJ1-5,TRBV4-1,CASSQADNQPQHF,TGCGCCAGCAGCCAAGCAGACAATCAGCCCCAGCATTTT
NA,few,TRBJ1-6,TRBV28,CASSQGLLSNSPLHF,TGTGCCAGCAGTCAGGGGTTGCTTAGTAATTCACCCCTCCACTTT
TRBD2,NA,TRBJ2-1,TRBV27,CASSLTSGFNEQFF,TGTGCCAGCAGTCTAACTAGCGGGTTCAATGAGCAGTTCTTC
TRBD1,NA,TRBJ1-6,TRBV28,CAAEGQGPAGNSPLHF,TGTGCCGCGGAGGGACAGGGCCCCGCGGGGAATTCACCCCTCCACTTT
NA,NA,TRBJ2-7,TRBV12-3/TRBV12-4,CASSFLPSYEQYF,TGTGCCAGCAGTTTTCTACCGAGCTACGAGCAGTACTTC
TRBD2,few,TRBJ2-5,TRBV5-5,CASSAGLAGRETQYF,TGTGCCAGCAGCGCGGGACTAGCGGGACGGGAGACCCAGTACTTC
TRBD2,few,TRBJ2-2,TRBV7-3,CASSLGLAGGTGELFF,TGTGCCAGCAGCTTAGGGCTAGCGGGGGGCACCGGGGAGCTGTTTTTT
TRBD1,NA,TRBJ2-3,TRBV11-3,CASSLTGAKNTQYF,TGTGCCAGCAGTTTAACAGGGGCCAAGAATACGCAGTATTTT